Detailed here is one TCR beta chain. It has no known antigen specificity. Nothing much larger sits one base from this clone, and base qualities are not available. Germline trimming: 1 base from V, 9 bases from J; junction bases outside gene matches: 15. From the cysteine up to the phenylalanine, the CDR3 has a length of 17 residues. The kept DNA is CDR3 alone, 51 bases in frame from the first base. CDR1 and CDR2, looked up from the germline V gene (reference sequence), are SEHNR and FQNEAQ. This sample is part of a study of patients and donors after allogeneic stem cell transplantation (dated by TCRdb to between 2020 and 2021). The library was produced with RT-PCR. The sample was run on a NextSeq 550. Using fastp at Q25 and MiXCR, TCRdb reprocessed the public reads and kept productive beta chains. Duplicate CDR3 protein sequences are folded into a single record with the most common DNA and genes. In all, the sample holds more than 9,000 distinct CDR3 sequences, and 20% to 25% of those were seen once. The ten largest make up roughly 49% of the sample.

The chain is made from TRBV7-9 and TRBJ2-1, with 7 central nucleotides matching TRBD2. This receptor was obtained from a human donor who was either an allogeneic HSCT recipient or a stem cell or donor lymphocyte infusion donor (not recorded which). It is not recorded whose cells these are; they may come from a transplant donor. Sequencing was carried out using blood, either unsorted or a sorted T cell fraction (not recorded which). CDR3 protein: CASSLGGGVQILPEQFF. At the DNA level, the sequence is TGTGCCAGCAGCTTAGGTGGGGGGGTCCAGATACTGCCTGAGCAGTTCTTC. The CDR3 plus the reference TRBV7-9 and TRBJ2-1 genes for the other parts give the full variable domain: DTGVSQNPRHKITKRGQNVTFRCDPISEHNRLYWYRQTLGQGPEFLTYFQNEAQLEKSRLLSDRFSAERPKGSFSTLEIQRTEQGDSAMYLCASSLGGGVQILPEQFFGPGTRLTVL.